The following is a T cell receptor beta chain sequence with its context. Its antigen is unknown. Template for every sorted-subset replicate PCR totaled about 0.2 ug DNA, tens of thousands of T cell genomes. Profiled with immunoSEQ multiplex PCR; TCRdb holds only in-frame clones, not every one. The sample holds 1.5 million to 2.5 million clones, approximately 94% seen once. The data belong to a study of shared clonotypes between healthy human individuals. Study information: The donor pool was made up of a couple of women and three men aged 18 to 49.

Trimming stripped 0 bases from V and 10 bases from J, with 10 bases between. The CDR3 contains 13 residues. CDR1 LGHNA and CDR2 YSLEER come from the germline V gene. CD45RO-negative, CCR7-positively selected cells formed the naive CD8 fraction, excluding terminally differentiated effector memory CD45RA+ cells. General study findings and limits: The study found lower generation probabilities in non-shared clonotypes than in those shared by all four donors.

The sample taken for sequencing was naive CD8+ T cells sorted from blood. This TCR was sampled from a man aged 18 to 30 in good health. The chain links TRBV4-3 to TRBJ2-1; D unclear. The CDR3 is CASSQDLKTEQFF. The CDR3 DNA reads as TGCGCCAGCAGCCAAGATCTAAAGACGGAGCAGTTCTTC.